This entry concerns a single T cell receptor beta chain. This specimen belongs to a study of T cell responses to AZD1222 COVID-19 vaccine. The method was immunoSEQ multiplex PCR; TCRdb's version includes in-frame clones alone and lacks a portion of them. The sample has approximately 100,000 clones; less than 95% are singletons. CDR3 length: 13 amino acids. Trimming at V came to 3 bases and at J to 7 bases, leaving 4 bases not matched to a gene. Germline V CDR1 and CDR2: SGDLS, YYNGEE. This sequence originates from an adult who received the AZD1222 COVID-19 vaccine. The source was peripheral blood, collected 28 days after the second AZD1222 dose. The rearrangement links TRBV9 to TRBJ1-3; 7 bases agree with TRBD1. The CDR3 coding sequence is TGTGCCAGCAGCGGCCAACAGGGGAACACCATATATTTT. Its translation is CASSGQQGNTIYF.